This T cell receptor beta chain was profiled in a study of cytomegalovirus exposure and HLA in healthy donors. Study observations and caveats: A few of the chains that were CMV-associated were confirmed in vitro to be specific for CMV antigens. A prior analysis recorded that most TCR beta V segments were productive about 90% or about 30% of the time.

Note on this clone: Its cognate antigen is unknown.

The primer mix had 60 Vbeta and 13 Jbeta primers. The repertoire was sequenced with immunoSEQ multiplex PCR; TCRdb's copy has only in-frame clones and lacks some. This sample carries roughly 160,000 clones, 75% to 90% of them seen once, and the ten largest clones take about 2.5%. This CDR3 region has 12 residues. Germline assignment: CDR1 MDHEN and CDR2 SYDVKM. V was cut by 6 bases and J by 2 bases, with 8 bases left in between. J is TRBJ2-7 and V is TRBV28; the D gene is possibly TRBD2 (5 bases). This receptor was obtained from a male donor in good health and CMV-seronegative. The sequenced material came from PBMCs. The CDR3 region has the DNA TGTGCCAGCAGCCCCGGGGCCTACGAGCAGTACTTC. Its protein is CASSPGAYEQYF.